This TCR beta chain comes out of a study of T cell responses to AZD1222 COVID-19 vaccine. Assay used: immunoSEQ multiplex PCR; TCRdb lists only in-frame clones, some missing. Counted here are over 100,000 clones, 93% occurring once; the ten biggest clones make up about 5%. Germline CDR1 and CDR2: LGHDT and YNNKEL (reference sequence). V lost 8 bases to trimming and J lost 3 bases; unmatched junction nucleotides: 5. This CDR3 region has 13 residues. The sample consisted of peripheral blood, taken on day 0 of AZD1222 vaccination. The TCR was taken from an adult in good health. The V gene is TRBV3-1 (or the pseudogene TRBV3-2), the J gene TRBJ2-3, with TRBD2 matching 7 bases. CDR3 sequence: CASVPRGTDTQYF. Written as DNA, the CDR3 is TGTGCCAGCGTTCCGCGGGGGACAGATACGCAGTATTTT.